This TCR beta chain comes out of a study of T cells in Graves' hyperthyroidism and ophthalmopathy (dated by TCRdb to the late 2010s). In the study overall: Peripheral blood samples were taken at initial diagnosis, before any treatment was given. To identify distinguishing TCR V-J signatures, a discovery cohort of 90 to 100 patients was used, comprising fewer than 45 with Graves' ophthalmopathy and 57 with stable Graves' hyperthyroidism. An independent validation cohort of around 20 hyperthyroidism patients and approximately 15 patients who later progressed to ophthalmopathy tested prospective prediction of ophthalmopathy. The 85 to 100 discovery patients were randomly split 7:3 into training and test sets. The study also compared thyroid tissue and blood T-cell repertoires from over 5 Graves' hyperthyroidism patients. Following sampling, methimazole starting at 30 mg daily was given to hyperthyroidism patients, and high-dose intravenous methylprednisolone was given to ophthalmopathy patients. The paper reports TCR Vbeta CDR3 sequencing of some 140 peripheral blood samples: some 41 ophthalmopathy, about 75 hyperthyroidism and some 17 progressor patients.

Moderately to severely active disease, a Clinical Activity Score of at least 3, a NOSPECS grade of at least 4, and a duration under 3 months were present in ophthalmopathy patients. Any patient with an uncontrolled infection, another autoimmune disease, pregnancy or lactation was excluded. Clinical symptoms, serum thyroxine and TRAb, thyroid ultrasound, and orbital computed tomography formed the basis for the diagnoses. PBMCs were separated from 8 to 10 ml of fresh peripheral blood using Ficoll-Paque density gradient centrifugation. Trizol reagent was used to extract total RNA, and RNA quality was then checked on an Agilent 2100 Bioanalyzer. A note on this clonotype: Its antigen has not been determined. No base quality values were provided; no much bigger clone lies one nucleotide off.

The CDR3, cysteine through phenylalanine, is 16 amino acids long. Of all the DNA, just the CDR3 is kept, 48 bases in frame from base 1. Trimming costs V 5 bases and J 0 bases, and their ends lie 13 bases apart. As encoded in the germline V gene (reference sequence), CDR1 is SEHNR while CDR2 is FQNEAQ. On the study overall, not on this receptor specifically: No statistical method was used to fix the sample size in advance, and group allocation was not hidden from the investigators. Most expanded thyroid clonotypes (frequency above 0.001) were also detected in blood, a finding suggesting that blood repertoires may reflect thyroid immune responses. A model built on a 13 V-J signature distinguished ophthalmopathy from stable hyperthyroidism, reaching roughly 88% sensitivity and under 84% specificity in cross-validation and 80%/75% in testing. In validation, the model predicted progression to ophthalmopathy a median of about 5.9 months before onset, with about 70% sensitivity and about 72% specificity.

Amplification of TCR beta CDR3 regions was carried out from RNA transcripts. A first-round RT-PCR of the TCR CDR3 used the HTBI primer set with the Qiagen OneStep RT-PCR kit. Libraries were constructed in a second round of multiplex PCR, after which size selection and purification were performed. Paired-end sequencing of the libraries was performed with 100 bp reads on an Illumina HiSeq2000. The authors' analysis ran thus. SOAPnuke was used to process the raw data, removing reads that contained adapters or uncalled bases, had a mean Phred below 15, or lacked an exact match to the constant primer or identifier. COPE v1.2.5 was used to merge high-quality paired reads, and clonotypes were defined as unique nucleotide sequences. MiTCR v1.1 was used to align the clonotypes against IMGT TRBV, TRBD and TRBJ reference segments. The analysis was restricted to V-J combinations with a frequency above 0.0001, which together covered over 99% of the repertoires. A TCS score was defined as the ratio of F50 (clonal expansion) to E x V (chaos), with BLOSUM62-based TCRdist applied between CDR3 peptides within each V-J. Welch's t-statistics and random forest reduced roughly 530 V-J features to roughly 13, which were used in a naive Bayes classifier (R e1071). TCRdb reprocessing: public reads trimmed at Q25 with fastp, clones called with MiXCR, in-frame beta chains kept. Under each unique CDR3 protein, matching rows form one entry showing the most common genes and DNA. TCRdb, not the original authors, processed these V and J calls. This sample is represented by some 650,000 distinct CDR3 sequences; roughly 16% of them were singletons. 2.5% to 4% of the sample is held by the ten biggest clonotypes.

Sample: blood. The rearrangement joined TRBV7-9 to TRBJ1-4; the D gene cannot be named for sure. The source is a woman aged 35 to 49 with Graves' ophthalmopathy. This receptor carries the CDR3 CASSHTDAATNEKLFF. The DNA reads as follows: TGTGCCAGCAGCCACACTGATGCCGCAACTAATGAAAAACTGTTTTTT.